The 32 T cell receptor beta chains in this list originate from one sample, sequenced in a study of shared clonotypes between healthy human individuals. Here immunoSEQ multiplex PCR was the method, and the copy in TCRdb shows in-frame clones only, minus some. The data hold 1.4 million or so clones, with approximately 98.5% observed a single time. Material: naive CD4+ T cells sorted from blood. Subset described: CD45RA+ positively selected. These receptors were obtained from a man under 40 in good health.

This rearrangement joins TRBV4-1 to TRBJ2-7; D remains ambiguous. V gave up 0 bases and J gave up 0 bases, with 18 bases separating them. The CDR3 totals 18 residues. Per the germline V gene, CDR1 is MGHRA and CDR2 is YSYEKL. Written as DNA, the CDR3 is TGCGCCAGCAGCCAAGATGGGGTTGGCGGCCCCACCTCCTACGAGCAGTACTTC. Its translation is CASSQDGVGGPTSYEQYF.

This chain connects TRBV10-2 to TRBJ2-1; 10 nucleotides agree with TRBD2. Losses at the gene ends were 2 bases for V and 4 bases for J; bases not matched to a gene: 2. Germline V gene lookup returns CDR1 WSHSY and CDR2 SAAADI. This CDR3 comprises 15 residues. The CDR3 coding sequence is TGCGCCAGCAGTGAGGGACTAGCGGCTTACAATGAGCAGTTCTTC. This gives the protein CASSEGLAAYNEQFF.

This chain links TRBV29-1 with TRBJ2-5; 12 bases line up with TRBD2. The CDR3 sequence is 15 residues long. The germline V gene has CDR1 SQVTM and CDR2 ANQGSEA. V dropped 3 bases and J dropped 6; count of bases not matched to a gene: 8. The CDR3 loop is CSVDGASGRGKTQYF. The CDR3 DNA reads as TGCAGCGTTGACGGGGCTAGCGGGAGGGGGAAGACCCAGTACTTC.

V is TRBV14 and J is TRBJ2-7; 13 bases match TRBD2. J lost 3 bases, V lost 1 base, and 18 bases had no gene match. This CDR3 has 21 amino acids. Germline-derived CDR1 and CDR2 are SGHDN and FVKESK. This CDR3 is CASSQVRTSGSWWTLNYEQYF. Here the CDR3 DNA reads TGTGCCAGCAGCCAAGTGAGGACTAGCGGGAGTTGGTGGACCCTAAACTACGAGCAGTACTTC. Full variable domain (rest looked up from reference TRBV14 and TRBJ2-7): EAGVTQFPSHSVIEKGQTVTLRCDPISGHDNLYWYRRVMGKEIKFLLHFVKESKQDESGMPNNRFLAERTGGTYSTLKVQPAELEDSGVYFCASSQVRTSGSWWTLNYEQYFGPGTRLTVT.

The rearrangement links TRBV6-1 to TRBJ2-5, with D unresolved. Trimming stripped 7 bases from V and 5 bases from J, with 11 bases between. The length of the CDR3 is 12 residues. Germline loops: CDR1 MNHNS, CDR2 SASEGT. The chain's CDR3 is CASKAPGETQYF. The CDR3 bases are TGTGCCAGCAAAGCTCCTGGGGAGACCCAGTACTTC.

The chain joins TRBV7-2 to TRBJ2-1, with 9 nucleotides matching TRBD2. The germline gives CDR1 SGHTA, CDR2 FQGNSA. V shed 3 bases, J shed 2 bases, and the junction held 8 bases outside the gene matches. The CDR3 sequence is 17 residues long. The chain's CDR3 is CASSFGIAGETYNEQFF. As DNA, the CDR3 is TGTGCCAGCAGCTTTGGGATAGCGGGAGAAACCTACAATGAGCAGTTCTTC.

V gene TRBV6-1 combines with J gene TRBJ2-6; unclear D gene. CDR3 length equals 14 residues. CDR1 and CDR2 (germline): MNHNS, SASEGT. Trimming left V 6 bases short and J 1 base short, with 7 bases between. Here the CDR3 reads CASSHSSGANVLTF. CDR3 DNA sequence: TGTGCCAGCAGCCACAGTTCTGGGGCCAACGTCCTGACTTTC.

The gene calls are TRBV5-1 and TRBJ1-5, with TRBD1 identical over 7 bases. CDR3 length: 16 amino acids. The J segment lost 0 bases and the V segment lost 0 bases, leaving 3 bases of the junction unmatched. Germline values: CDR1 SGHRS, CDR2 YFSETQ. The CDR3 sequence is CASSLGTGHSNQPQHF. The CDR3 DNA sequence: TGCGCCAGCAGCTTGGGGACAGGACATAGCAATCAGCCCCAGCATTTT.

The rearrangement joins TRBV11-2 to TRBJ2-5, with 10 bases identical to TRBD2. The CDR3 length is 17 residues. After removal of 1 base from V and 4 bases from J, the junction contained 9 bases not matched to a gene. From germline, CDR1 is SGHAT and CDR2 FQNNGV. CDR3 loop: CASSLGASGSLGETQYF. In nucleotides, the CDR3 is TGTGCCAGCAGCTTAGGAGCTAGCGGGAGCCTTGGAGAGACCCAGTACTTC.

The rearrangement links TRBV18 to TRBJ2-5, with unresolved D. V was shortened by 3 bases and J by 2 bases, with 7 bases between the two germline ends. Per the germline V gene, CDR1 is KGHSH and CDR2 is LQKENI. The length of the CDR3 is 13 residues. As DNA, the CDR3 is TGTGCCAGCTCACCGACGCAGCAAGAGACCCAGTACTTC. This translates into CASSPTQQETQYF.

The J gene is TRBJ2-7, the V gene TRBV2; D is ambiguous. V shed 8 bases and J shed 0 bases, with 11 bases lying between them. The CDR3 is made up of 13 amino acids. The V gene's germline CDR1 is SNHLY and CDR2 FYNNEI. Here the CDR3 reads CASGRQNSYEQYF. The CDR3 DNA reads TGTGCCAGCGGAAGGCAGAACTCCTACGAGCAGTACTTC.

This sequence joins TRBV7-2 and TRBJ2-2; 12 bases line up with TRBD2. Germline CDR1 reads SGHTA; CDR2 reads FQGNSA. The V segment lost 0 bases and the J segment 13 bases; nucleotides outside the gene matches: 6. CDR3 length equals 15 residues. The CDR3 protein is CASSLAPSGRAGLFF. The CDR3 region has the DNA TGTGCCAGCAGCTTAGCGCCTAGCGGGAGGGCCGGGCTGTTTTTT.

The genes are TRBV6-1 and TRBJ1-1; no firm D call. The CDR3 is 16 amino acids. Germline-derived CDR1 and CDR2 are MNHNS and SASEGT. Trimming pared 2 bases from V and 5 bases from J, leaving 18 bases between. The CDR3 sequence: CASSERGVSFSTEAFF. The CDR3 coding sequence is TGTGCCAGCAGTGAACGGGGAGTTAGTTTCTCTACTGAAGCTTTCTTT.

This clone showed up just once. The sample carries other DNA sequences with the same CDR3. The chain carries TRBV7-9 and TRBJ2-7; D call uncertain. V lost 5 bases and J 5 bases, leaving 7 bases between the germline ends. CDR1 is SEHNR, CDR2 FQNEAQ, per germline (reference sequence). The CDR3 covers 11 residues. The CDR3 DNA sequence: TGTGCCAGCAGCCCGGTCCACGAGCAGTACTTC. This codes for CASSPVHEQYF.

The genes are TRBV10-3 and TRBJ2-7; possible D gene TRBD2, 5 bases. Germline-derived CDR1 and CDR2 are ENHRY and SYGVKD. The CDR3 is 13 residues long. The V and J ends lost 8 bases and 0 bases respectively, with 11 bases between them. The CDR3: CAILPEDSYEQYF. The CDR3 DNA reads as TGTGCCATCTTACCGGAGGACTCCTACGAGCAGTACTTC.

The chain joins TRBV18 to TRBJ2-3; TRBD1 might be the D (6 bases). Germline-derived CDR1 and CDR2 are KGHSH and LQKENI. Trimming took off 3 bases at V and 1 base at J, with 17 bases between the two ends. This CDR3 comprises 17 residues. CDR3 protein: CASSPLRTEKRTDTQYF. CDR3 sequence (DNA): TGTGCCAGCTCACCTCTACGGACAGAAAAACGCACAGATACGCAGTATTTT.

This chain links TRBV6-5 with TRBJ2-7; no firm D call. CDR1 and CDR2 (germline): MNHEY, SVGAGI. The V end was cut by 6 bases, the J end by 6 bases, with 12 bases between. The CDR3 runs to 12 residues. The CDR3 DNA reads as TGTGCCAGCAGCCAGTCCCCTCTCGAGCAGTACTTC. Protein product: CASSQSPLEQYF.

This clone was seen a single time. The chain joins TRBV11-2 to TRBJ1-2; D might be TRBD1 (6 bases). Germline values: CDR1 SGHAT, CDR2 FQNNGV. CDR3 length: 15 amino acids. Trimming pared 5 bases from V and 2 bases from J, leaving 15 bases between. The CDR3 bases are TGTGCCAGCAGCCTTACAGGGAGATCGAACTATGGCTACACCTTC. This gives the protein CASSLTGRSNYGYTF.

In DNA, the CDR3 is TGCGCCAGCAGCGAAAGCGGTCTAGCTTACAATGAGCAGTTCTTC. It translates to CASSESGLAYNEQFF. The chain combines TRBV5-1 with TRBJ2-1, with D tentatively TRBD2 (5 bases). Trimming pared 4 bases from V and 4 bases from J, leaving 15 bases between. The CDR3 has 15 amino acids. Germline loops: CDR1 SGHRS, CDR2 YFSETQ.

This sequence joins TRBV21-1 and TRBJ1-1; TRBD1, as called in the table, went unchecked against the DNA. TRBV21-1 is deemed a pseudogene. CDR3 length: 18 residues. Written as DNA, the CDR3 is TGTGCCAGCAGCAAGAGAATAACAGGGGGCGCAGAGAACACTGAAGCTTTCTTT. Its protein is CASSKRITGGAENTEAFF.

The CDR3 spells CASTNRANTEAFF. The CDR3 coding sequence is TGTGCCAGCACCAACAGGGCGAACACTGAAGCTTTCTTT. The chain uses TRBV6-5 and TRBJ1-1; perhaps TRBD1 as D (6 bases). Trimming shortened V by 7 bases and J by 1 base, and 10 bases separated the two germline ends. This CDR3 is 13 amino acids long. Germline V gene data show CDR1 as MNHEY and CDR2 as SVGAGI.

The rearrangement uses TRBV7-2 and TRBJ1-5; D unclear. This CDR3 has 14 residues. Germline V gene sequence: CDR1 SGHTA, CDR2 FQGNSA. Deletions cut 0 bases from V and 6 bases from J, with 9 bases between. The CDR3 sequence is CASSLAGPTQPQHF. The CDR3 nucleotides are TGTGCCAGCAGCTTAGCGGGCCCGACTCAGCCCCAGCATTTT.

This chain uses TRBV11-2 with TRBJ2-2; perhaps D is TRBD1 or TRBD2 (5 bases each). The CDR3 contains 15 residues. Germline V gene lookup returns CDR1 SGHAT and CDR2 FQNNGV. Trimming took 3 bases from V and 2 from J, leaving 10 bases between them. The CDR3 DNA reads as TGTGCCAGCAGCTTCCCGGGGACCAACACCGGGGAGCTGTTTTTT. This translates into CASSFPGTNTGELFF. The full variable domain, its missing parts supplied by reference TRBV11-2 and TRBJ2-2, is EAGVAQSPRYKIIEKRQSVAFWCNPISGHATLYWYQQILGQGPKLLIQFQNNGVVDDSQLPKDRFSAERLKGVDSTLKIQPAKLEDSAVYLCASSFPGTNTGELFFGEGSRLTVL.

The chain recombines TRBV2 with TRBJ2-3, with D perhaps matching TRBD1 or TRBD2 (5 bases each). The CDR3 spans 15 residues. V lost 4 bases, J lost 5 bases, and 16 bases lay in between. Germline CDR1 is SNHLY and CDR2 is FYNNEI. CDR3: CASSAPRGVQDTQYF. As DNA, the CDR3 is TGTGCCAGCAGTGCCCCGAGGGGAGTACAAGATACGCAGTATTTT.

This clone was seen just once. Here the CDR3 reads CASSPTPGVTGELFF. CDR3 bases: TGTGCCAGCAGTCCCACACCCGGGGTCACCGGGGAGCTGTTTTTT. J is TRBJ2-2 and V is TRBV28; D might be TRBD2 (5 bases). The CDR3 totals 15 residues. The germline CDR1 and CDR2 sequences are MDHEN and SYDVKM. Trimming left V 5 bases short and J 4 bases short, with 14 bases between.

The V and J genes are TRBV5-4 and TRBJ2-1; TRBD2 matches at 7 bases. This CDR3 contains 15 residues. Looked up from germline, CDR1 is SGHNT and CDR2 is YYREEE (reference sequence). J lost 14 bases, V lost 4 bases, and 18 bases had no gene match. CDR3 coding DNA: TGTGCCAGCAGCATGGGACTATCAAGGGCCGCGGCGAAGTTCTTC. Amino acid sequence: CASSMGLSRAAAKFF. Full variable domain (rest looked up from reference TRBV5-4 and TRBJ2-1): ETGVTQSPTHLIKTRGQQVTLRCSSQSGHNTVSWYQQALGQGPQFIFQYYREEENGRGNFPPRFSGLQFPNYSSELNVNALELDDSALYLCASSMGLSRAAAKFFGPGTRLTVL.

The rearrangement links TRBV19 to TRBJ2-1; 10 positions match TRBD2. CDR1 is LNHDA, CDR2 SQIVND, per germline (reference sequence). Trimming removed 4 bases from V and 1 base from J; junction bases left unmatched: 4. The CDR3 spans 16 residues. The DNA of the CDR3 is TGTGCCAGTAGTAAGCGGGAGGGCCAATCCTACAATGAGCAGTTCTTC. Amino acids: CASSKREGQSYNEQFF.

This sequence joins TRBV5-4 and TRBJ2-1; 10 bases are a match to TRBD2. CDR1 SGHNT and CDR2 YYREEE come from the germline V gene (reference sequence). Losses at the gene ends were 4 bases for V and 0 bases for J; bases not matched to a gene: 4. This CDR3 has 16 amino acids. DNA for the CDR3: TGTGCCAGCAGCGCGACTAGCGGGTCCTCCTACAATGAGCAGTTCTTC. This codes for CASSATSGSSYNEQFF. The full variable domain, rest sourced from reference TRBV5-4 and TRBJ2-1, is ETGVTQSPTHLIKTRGQQVTLRCSSQSGHNTVSWYQQALGQGPQFIFQYYREEENGRGNFPPRFSGLQFPNYSSELNVNALELDDSALYLCASSATSGSSYNEQFFGPGTRLTVL.

The chain carries TRBV5-1 and TRBJ1-2; 8 bases are shared with TRBD1. Germline values: CDR1 SGHRS, CDR2 YFSETQ. Losses at the gene ends were 4 bases for V and 6 bases for J; bases not matched to a gene: 11. There are 15 residues in the CDR3. This chain's CDR3 is CASSAGGQGADGYTF. The CDR3 DNA reads as TGCGCCAGCAGCGCCGGAGGACAGGGTGCGGATGGCTACACCTTC. The variable domain in full, with the rest retrieved from reference TRBV5-1 and TRBJ1-2, is KAGVTQTPRYLIKTRGQQVTLSCSPISGHRSVSWYQQTPGQGLQFLFEYFSETQRNKGNFPGRFSGRQFSNSRSEMNVSTLELGDSALYLCASSAGGQGADGYTFGSGTRLTVV.

This clone was seen once. The chain couples TRBV11-2 to TRBJ2-7, with D hard to call. This CDR3 is 16 amino acids long. The ends were cut back, 2 bases at V and 3 bases at J, with 17 bases in the middle. Germline CDR1 SGHAT, CDR2 FQNNGV. DNA for the CDR3: TGTGCCAGCAGCTTACGCCCCCCCGGGTATGACTACGAGCAGTACTTC. Its protein product is CASSLRPPGYDYEQYF.

V and J are TRBV6-1 and TRBJ1-5, with 7 bases fitting TRBD1. The CDR3 runs to 15 residues. Unmatched junction bases numbered 11, after V lost 6 bases and J lost 6 bases. Germline CDR1 MNHNS, CDR2 SASEGT. The CDR3 bases are TGTGCCAGCAGCGGCCGGGACAGAAATCTTCAGCCCCAGCATTTT. Translating gives CASSGRDRNLQPQHF.

The rearrangement links TRBV6-6 to TRBJ2-1; D gene uncertain. The CDR3 sequence is 14 residues long. Germline lookup yields CDR1 MNHNY and CDR2 SVGAGI (reference sequence). The ends were cut back, 11 bases at V and 0 bases at J, with 14 bases in the middle. This CDR3 is CACTRTISYNEQFF. The CDR3 nucleotides are TGTGCCTGCACGCGAACAATCTCCTACAATGAGCAGTTCTTC.